This T cell receptor (beta chain) was profiled in a study of shared clonotypes between healthy human individuals. Overall study results and limits: Donors were few, which limited the genetic and exposure-history diversity represented. Blood was the sole source, and tissue repertoires probably differ.

At a deep level, the assay was run. Data came from immunoSEQ multiplex PCR; TCRdb stores just in-frame clones and leaves some out. Here the sample spans more than 2 million clones, 93% being singletons. Naive CD8 cells lacked CD45RO and underwent positive selection for CCR7, leaving out terminally differentiated effector memory CD45RA+ cells. This CDR3 is built from 12 residues. Germline loops: CDR1 WSHSY, CDR2 SAAADI. The V end lost 8 bases, the J end lost 2 bases, and 10 bases lay between the germline ends. About this clone itself: Its antigen is currently unknown.

The chain has TRBV10-2 and TRBJ2-7; D unclear. Material for sequencing was naive CD8+ T cells from PBMCs. The source is a man aged 18-30 years in good health. Some clones in this sample may be carry-over from other donors' samples. The CDR3 DNA reads as TGCGCCAGCTTGGACGGTACCTACGAGCAGTACTTC. Protein: CASLDGTYEQYF.